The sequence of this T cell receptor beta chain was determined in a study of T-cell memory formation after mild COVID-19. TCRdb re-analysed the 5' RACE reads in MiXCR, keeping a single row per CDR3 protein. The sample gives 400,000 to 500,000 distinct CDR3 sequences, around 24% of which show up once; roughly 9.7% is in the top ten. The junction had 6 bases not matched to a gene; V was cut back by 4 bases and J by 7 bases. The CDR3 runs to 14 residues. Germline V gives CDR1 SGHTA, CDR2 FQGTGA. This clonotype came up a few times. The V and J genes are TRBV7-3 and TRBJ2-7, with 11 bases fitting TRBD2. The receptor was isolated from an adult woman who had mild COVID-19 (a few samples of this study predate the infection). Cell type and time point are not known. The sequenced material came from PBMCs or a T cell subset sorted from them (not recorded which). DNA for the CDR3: TGTGCCAGCAGCTCAGCCGGGACTAGCGGAGAGCAGTACTTC. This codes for CASSSAGTSGEQYF.